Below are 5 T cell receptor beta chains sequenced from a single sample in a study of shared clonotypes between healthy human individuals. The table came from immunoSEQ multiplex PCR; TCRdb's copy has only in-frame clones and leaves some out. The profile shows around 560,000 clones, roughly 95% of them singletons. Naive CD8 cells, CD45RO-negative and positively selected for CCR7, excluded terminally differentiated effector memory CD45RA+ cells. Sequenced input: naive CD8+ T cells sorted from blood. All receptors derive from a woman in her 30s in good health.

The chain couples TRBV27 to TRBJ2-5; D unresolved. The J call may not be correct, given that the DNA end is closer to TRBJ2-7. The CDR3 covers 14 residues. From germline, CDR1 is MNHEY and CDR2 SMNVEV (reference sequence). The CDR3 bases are TGTGCCAGCAGTAGGGCCCTCAGCGCCTACGAGCAGTACTTC. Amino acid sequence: CASSRALSAYEQYF.

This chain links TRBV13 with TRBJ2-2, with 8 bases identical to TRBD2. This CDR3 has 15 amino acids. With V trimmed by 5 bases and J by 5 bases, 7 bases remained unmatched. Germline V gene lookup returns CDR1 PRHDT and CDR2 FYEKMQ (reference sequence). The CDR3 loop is CASSGPGLETGELFF. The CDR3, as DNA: TGTGCCAGCAGCGGTCCGGGACTAGAAACCGGGGAGCTGTTTTTT. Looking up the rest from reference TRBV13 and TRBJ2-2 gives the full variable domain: AAGVIQSPRHLIKEKRETATLKCYPIPRHDTVYWYQQGPGQDPQFLISFYEKMQSDKGSIPDRFSAQQFSDYHSELNMSSLELGDSALYFCASSGPGLETGELFFGEGSRLTVL.

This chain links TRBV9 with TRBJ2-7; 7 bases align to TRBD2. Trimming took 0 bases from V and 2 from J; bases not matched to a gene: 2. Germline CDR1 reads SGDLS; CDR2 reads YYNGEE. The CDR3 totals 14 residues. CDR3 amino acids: CASSVASGPYEQYF. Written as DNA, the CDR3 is TGTGCCAGCAGCGTAGCTAGCGGACCCTACGAGCAGTACTTC. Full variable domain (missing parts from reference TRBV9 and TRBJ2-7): DSGVTQTPKHLITATGQRVTLRCSPRSGDLSVYWYQQSLDQGLQFLIQYYNGEERAKGNILERFSAQQFPDLHSELNLSSLELGDSALYFCASSVASGPYEQYFGPGTRLTVT.

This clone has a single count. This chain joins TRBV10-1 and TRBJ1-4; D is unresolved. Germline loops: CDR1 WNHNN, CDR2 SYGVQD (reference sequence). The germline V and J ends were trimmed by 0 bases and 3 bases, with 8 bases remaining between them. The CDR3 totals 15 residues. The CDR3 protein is CASSESPAPNEKLFF. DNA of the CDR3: TGCGCCAGCAGTGAGTCACCGGCTCCTAATGAAAAACTGTTTTTT.

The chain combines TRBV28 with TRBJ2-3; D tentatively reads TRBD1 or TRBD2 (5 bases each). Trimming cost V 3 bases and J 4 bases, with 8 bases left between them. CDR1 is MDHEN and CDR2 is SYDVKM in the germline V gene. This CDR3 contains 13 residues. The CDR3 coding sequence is TGTGCCAGCAGTTTGGTGGGGGCAGATACGCAGTATTTT. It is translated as CASSLVGADTQYF.